This T cell receptor beta chain was documented in a study of blood T cell repertoires in COVID-19. CDR3 length: 18 amino acids. The germline gives CDR1 MGHRA, CDR2 YSYEKL. The V end lost 1 base, the J end lost 2 bases, and 19 bases lay between the germline ends. The repertoire was sequenced with immunoSEQ multiplex PCR; TCRdb's copy has only in-frame clones and lacks some. The repertoire includes around 300,000 clones, around 90% of them detected once, and roughly 0.96% sits in the top ten. Specimen: peripheral blood. The genes are TRBV4-1 and TRBJ2-3, with D hard to call. This clonotype was sampled from a woman between 40 and 50 years old who had recovered from COVID-19. The DNA of the CDR3 is TGCGCCAGCAGCCAAGGGGCCAGCTCTGACCCATTCACAGATACGCAGTATTTT. Protein: CASSQGASSDPFTDTQYF.